A single sample gave rise to the 28 T cell receptor beta chains below, sequenced in a study of blood T cells in healthy people across ages (dated by TCRdb to about 2015). The method behind the library was 5' RACE. Sequenced on an Illumina HiSeq 2500. A second roughly 6 to 11 cycle PCR used a sample-barcoded 5' primer and a J-beta primer mix. The public reads were quality trimmed at Q25 with fastp and then assembled into clones with MiXCR by TCRdb, keeping productive beta chains. Rows with one shared CDR3 protein collapse into an entry with the most common genes and DNA. A total of roughly 1,800,000 distinct CDR3 sequences appear in this sample, approximately 50% of them only once. The leading ten clones occupy over 2% of the sample. Material: blood. All receptors come from a middle-aged woman in good health.

The CDR3 DNA sequence: TGTGCCAGCAGCCAAACAGGGGGTGAGCAGTTCTTC. Its translation is CASSQTGGEQFF. The rearrangement joins TRBV4-2 to TRBJ2-1; the match to TRBD1 covers 8 bases. In germline, CDR1 is LGHNA, CDR2 YNFKEQ. The CDR3 extends over 12 amino acids. J gave up 9 bases and V 2 bases, and 0 bases lay outside the gene matches.

In its sample, this clonotype was seen a few times. The chain couples TRBV13 to TRBJ2-1; D is undetermined. Germline-derived CDR1 and CDR2 are PRHDT and FYEKMQ (reference sequence). The V end lost 1 base, the J end lost 9 bases, and 10 bases lay between the germline ends. This CDR3 region has 13 residues. Here the CDR3 DNA reads TGTGCCAGCAGCTTAGACGCCGACACTGAGCAGTTCTTC. Translating gives CASSLDADTEQFF.

This clonotype was observed a single time. The chain carries TRBV5-1 and TRBJ1-4, with TRBD1 matching 7 bases. The CDR3 has 13 amino acids. Germline V gene lookup returns CDR1 SGHRS and CDR2 YFSETQ. V gave up 1 base and J gave up 12 bases; unmatched junction bases: 6. The CDR3 spells CASSLLGGEELFF. The CDR3 nucleotides are TGCGCCAGCAGCTTGTTAGGGGGCGAAGAACTGTTTTTT.

V gene TRBV7-2 combines with J gene TRBJ2-7, with D possibly matching TRBD1 (5 bases). CDR3 length equals 14 residues. Germline-derived CDR1 and CDR2 are SGHTA and FQGNSA. Trimming removed 5 bases from V and 10 bases from J, with 21 bases in between. The chain's CDR3 is CASSPGALGSSQYF. For the CDR3, the DNA is TGTGCCAGCAGCCCTGGGGCATTGGGGTCATCACAGTACTTC.

This clonotype was observed a single time. The chain employs TRBV12-3 or TRBV12-4 and TRBJ2-5; TRBD1 aligns across 8 bases. The CDR3 runs to 14 residues. Germline trimming cut 10 bases from V and 11 bases from J; bases unmatched to any gene: 18. In DNA, the CDR3 is TGTGCCACTCAGCTCAGGGGGCGCCTGCCGGAGCAGTACTTC. This encodes CATQLRGRLPEQYF.

Only a few counts were recorded for this clonotype. This chain links TRBV7-2 with TRBJ2-5, with a weak D call TRBD1 (7 bases). Germline values: CDR1 SGHTA, CDR2 FQGNSA. V gave up 4 bases and J gave up 4 bases, with 13 bases separating them. This CDR3 is built from 14 residues. Here the CDR3 reads CASSYGGQRETQYF. The CDR3, as DNA: TGTGCCAGCAGCTACGGGGGACAGAGAGAGACCCAGTACTTC.

This chain connects TRBV29-1 to TRBJ1-4, with D possibly being TRBD1 (5 bases). The CDR3 extends over 13 amino acids. V dropped 3 bases and J dropped 8 bases, with 13 bases sitting between them. Germline CDR1 is SQVTM and CDR2 is ANQGSEA. The CDR3: CSVDVGGGEKLFF. The CDR3 DNA reads as TGCAGCGTTGATGTGGGGGGAGGAGAAAAACTGTTTTTT.

In its sample, this clonotype was seen a few times. This chain's CDR3 is CASGLAPGSDETQYF. The CDR3 region has the DNA TGTGCTAGTGGTTTGGCCCCCGGCTCTGACGAGACCCAGTACTTC. The chain has TRBV12-5 and TRBJ2-5; D gene uncertain. Looked up from germline, CDR1 is LGHNT and CDR2 is FRNRAP. The CDR3 is made up of 15 amino acids. Between the trimmed V and J ends, which lost 1 base and 5 bases, there was a span of 14 bases.

With regard to this clonotype: A much larger clone is a single base away; this may be a read error. V is TRBV29-1 and J is TRBJ2-7; D not certain. V lost 4 bases and J 3 bases, leaving 10 bases between the germline ends. The CDR3 is 12 residues long. Germline V CDR1 and CDR2: SQVTM, ANQGSEA. The CDR3 nucleotides are TGCAGCGTTGTGGACGGAGTCTACGAGCAGTACTTC. It specifies CSVVDGVYEQYF.

This clonotype was found a few times. The V and J genes are TRBV4-3 and TRBJ2-5; no clear D. Trimming shortened V by 0 bases and J by 3 bases, and 17 bases separated the two germline ends. Germline loops: CDR1 LGHNA, CDR2 YSLEER. CDR3 size: 17 residues. CDR3 amino acids: CASSQDVAAENKETQYF. CDR3 nucleotide sequence: TGCGCCAGCAGCCAAGATGTGGCAGCAGAGAATAAAGAGACCCAGTACTTC.

The chain joins TRBV2 to TRBJ2-1; TRBD2 agrees at 8 bases. The germline V gene has CDR1 SNHLY and CDR2 FYNNEI. V was pared by 0 bases and J by 9 bases, with 7 bases of the junction left unmatched. This CDR3 has 15 residues. CDR3 protein: CASSEARGRGGEQFF. CDR3 coding DNA: TGTGCCAGCAGTGAAGCGCGTGGCCGGGGGGGTGAGCAGTTCTTC.

In this sample, this clonotype turned up a few times. V usage is TRBV7-9 and J usage is TRBJ1-5; D is unclear. The CDR3 contains 14 residues. Germline CDR1 is SEHNR and CDR2 is FQNEAQ (reference sequence). Trimming removed 3 bases from V and 0 bases from J, with 6 bases in between. The CDR3 sequence is CASSFGSSNQPQHF. The DNA for the CDR3 is TGTGCCAGCAGCTTTGGCAGTAGCAATCAGCCCCAGCATTTT.

The chain uses TRBV28 and TRBJ2-5; D remains unclear. Germline V gene data show CDR1 as MDHEN and CDR2 as SYDVKM. The CDR3 contains 14 residues. Trimming removed 5 bases at V and 0 bases at J, with 10 bases between. This chain's CDR3 is CASSQPWYQETQYF. The CDR3 DNA reads TGTGCCAGCAGTCAGCCTTGGTACCAAGAGACCCAGTACTTC. Complete variable domain (other parts from reference TRBV28 and TRBJ2-5): DVKVTQSSRYLVKRTGEKVFLECVQDMDHENMFWYRQDPGLGLRLIYFSYDVKMKEKGDIPEGYSVSREKKERFSLILESASTNQTSMYLCASSQPWYQETQYFGPGTRLLVL.

V usage is TRBV7-3 and J usage is TRBJ2-6; no clear D. The CDR3 is made up of 19 amino acids. V lost 5 bases and J 0 bases, leaving 20 bases between the germline ends. The germline gives CDR1 SGHTA, CDR2 FQGTGA. CDR3 sequence (DNA): TGTGCCAGCAGCCGATCAGACGCGACGCCGAGCTCTGGGGCCAACGTCCTGACTTTC. Amino acids: CASSRSDATPSSGANVLTF.

The rearrangement uses TRBV28 and TRBJ1-2; unclear D gene. Germline lookup yields CDR1 MDHEN and CDR2 SYDVKM. The CDR3 consists of 12 residues. Trimming cost V 10 bases and J 4 bases, with 13 bases left between them. CDR3 sequence (DNA): TGTGCCATCCGGGGAACAGTCTATGGCTACACCTTC. The encoded protein is CAIRGTVYGYTF.

The chain is built from TRBV7-2 and TRBJ1-2; the D is unclear. In germline, CDR1 is SGHTA, CDR2 FQGNSA. The V and J ends lost 1 base and 4 bases respectively, with 16 bases between them. CDR3 length: 16 residues. CDR3 sequence (DNA): TGTGCCAGCAGCTTAGGGGTGGCGTTCCTACCCTATGGCTACACCTTC. Protein: CASSLGVAFLPYGYTF. Variable domain in full (rest from reference TRBV7-2 and TRBJ1-2): GAGVSQSPSNKVTEKGKDVELRCDPISGHTALYWYRQSLGQGLEFLIYFQGNSAPDKSGLPSDRFSAERTGGSVSTLTIQRTQQEDSAVYLCASSLGVAFLPYGYTFGSGTRLTVV.

This chain uses TRBV6-2 or TRBV6-3 with TRBJ2-1, with 11 nucleotides matching TRBD2. Trimming cost V 2 bases and J 5 bases; bases outside gene matches: 5. This CDR3 spans 16 amino acids. CDR1 is MNHEY, CDR2 SVGEGT, per germline. The CDR3 region is CASSYRLAGFNNEQFF. CDR3 DNA: TGTGCCAGCAGTTACCGACTAGCGGGGTTTAACAATGAGCAGTTCTTC.

This chain uses TRBV11-1 with TRBJ2-1; 9 bases map to TRBD2. Germline V gives CDR1 SGHAT, CDR2 FQDESV (reference sequence). V was clipped by 6 bases and J by 2 bases; unmatched bases: 8. The CDR3 spans 16 residues. The CDR3 region is CASSPQSGGPYNEQFF. For the CDR3, the DNA is TGTGCCAGCAGTCCACAAAGCGGGGGGCCCTACAATGAGCAGTTCTTC.

The chain has TRBV28 and TRBJ1-2; possibly TRBD1 for D (5 bases). CDR3 size: 15 residues. In germline, CDR1 is MDHEN, CDR2 SYDVKM. V gave up 2 bases and J gave up 7 bases, with 17 bases separating them. The CDR3 loop reads CASSLLRAGMSGYTF. The CDR3 DNA is TGTGCCAGCAGTTTACTCAGGGCGGGTATGTCTGGCTACACCTTC.

The CDR3 sequence: CASSAGLLNTEAFF. Here the CDR3 DNA reads TGTGCCAGCAGTGCGGGACTCTTGAACACTGAAGCTTTCTTT. The chain couples TRBV28 to TRBJ1-1, with D perhaps TRBD1 (5 bases). Germline assignment: CDR1 MDHEN and CDR2 SYDVKM. V was trimmed by 5 bases and J by 0 bases, leaving 10 bases between them. The CDR3 runs 14 residues.

The V call is TRBV12-3 or TRBV12-4, the J call TRBJ2-7, with TRBD1 as a possible D gene (6 bases). V was cut by 2 bases and J by 2 bases, with 10 bases left in between. This CDR3 has 14 amino acids. The CDR3 here is CASSLTRGTYEQYF. The CDR3, as DNA: TGTGCCAGCAGTTTAACGAGGGGGACCTACGAGCAGTACTTC.

The chain uses TRBV5-1 and TRBJ2-1; a weak D match, TRBD1 (6 bases). The germline V gene encodes CDR1 SGHRS and CDR2 YFSETQ. Trimming shortened V by 5 bases and J by 5 bases, and 11 bases separated the two germline ends. This CDR3 has 13 residues. As DNA, the CDR3 is TGCGCCAGCAGGTTTGACAGGAACAATGAGCAGTTCTTC. Translation gives CASRFDRNNEQFF.

About this clonotype: A read error may be the cause here, since a much bigger clone is one base away. The chain has TRBV5-5 and TRBJ2-7, with D possibly matching TRBD2 (5 bases). Germline CDR1 SGHKS, CDR2 YYEKEE (reference sequence). This CDR3 is 15 amino acids long. The CDR3 protein is CASSLERGSSYGQYF. CDR3 in DNA: TGTGCCAGCAGCTTGGAACGGGGTAGCTCCTACGGGCAGTACTTC.

The rearrangement joins TRBV4-2 to TRBJ2-1; 9 nucleotides match TRBD2. The V gene's germline CDR1 is LGHNA and CDR2 YNFKEQ. V dropped 0 bases and J dropped 2; count of bases not matched to a gene: 5. The CDR3 is 17 residues long. The CDR3 loop is CASSQEGGGGTYNEQFF. CDR3 sequence (DNA): TGTGCCAGCAGCCAAGAAGGCGGGGGGGGGACCTACAATGAGCAGTTCTTC.

This clonotype was counted ten times or more. The V and J genes are TRBV4-3 and TRBJ2-4, with TRBD2 matching 9 bases. V lost 3 bases to trimming and J lost 2 bases; unmatched junction nucleotides: 5. This CDR3 is 16 amino acids long. Germline CDR1 is LGHNA and CDR2 is YSLEER. The CDR3 protein is CASSHIAGDPKNIQYF. In DNA, the CDR3 is TGCGCCAGCAGCCATATAGCGGGGGATCCCAAAAACATTCAGTACTTC.

The V gene is TRBV6-1, the J gene TRBJ2-3; 15 nucleotides agree with TRBD2. The germline gives CDR1 MNHNS, CDR2 SASEGT. The CDR3 runs to 18 residues. V dropped 2 bases and J dropped 4; count of bases not matched to a gene: 7. The CDR3: CASSESGLAGGRADTQYF. Written as DNA, the CDR3 is TGTGCCAGCAGTGAATCCGGACTAGCGGGGGGGAGGGCAGATACGCAGTATTTT.

This chain links TRBV9 with TRBJ2-1; TRBD2 agrees at 9 bases. Germline values: CDR1 SGDLS, CDR2 YYNGEE. The CDR3 is made up of 15 amino acids. Trimming took 4 bases from V and 8 from J; bases not matched to a gene: 10. CDR3 sequence: CASSPSGGPGDEQFF. The CDR3 coding sequence is TGTGCCAGCAGCCCCAGCGGGGGGCCCGGGGATGAGCAGTTCTTC.

The J gene is TRBJ2-5, the V gene TRBV2, with a weak D call TRBD2 (6 bases). V was cut by 3 bases and J by 11 bases, with 16 bases left in between. CDR1 is SNHLY and CDR2 is FYNNEI in the germline V gene. CDR3 length equals 13 residues. The CDR3 DNA sequence: TGTGCCAGCAGTGAGCACCCTAGCGAAGAGCAGTACTTC. Its translation is CASSEHPSEEQYF.